This paragraph reports one T cell receptor beta chain. Its target is not known. The sample comes from a study of vaccination effects on CD4 cells after COVID-19. Measured with immunoSEQ multiplex PCR; TCRdb has only the in-frame clones, and not every one. The sample holds around 71,000 clones, under 75% seen once. Antigen-specific CD4+ T cell clonotypes were called by their expansion after viral peptide-pool culture in ViraFEST. Isolating CD4+ T cells followed approximately ten days of culture. Negative nucleocapsid antibody tests before and after vaccination confirmed no previous SARS-CoV-2 infection. Peptides at roughly 10 ug/ml and IL-2 at 10 IU/ml were added to more than 1.5 million PBMC per well. Half of the medium was exchanged for IL-2 medium on both days 3 and 7. The V gene's germline CDR1 is SGHVS and CDR2 FNYEAQ. CDR3 length: 17 amino acids. Trimming cost V 1 base and J 1 base; bases outside gene matches: 7.

The sample was CD4+ T cells from PBMCs cultured with HCoV-OC43 spike peptides, taken before COVID-19 vaccination. Specified subset: HCoV-OC43 spike overlapping peptide pool stimulation. This sequence was found in a human donor who received a COVID-19 vaccine. The J gene is TRBJ2-5, the V gene TRBV7-6; TRBD2 agrees at 9 bases. In nucleotides, the CDR3 is TGTGCCAGCAGCTTAGATTCACTGACTAGCGGCCAAGAGACCCAGTACTTC. This codes for CASSLDSLTSGQETQYF.